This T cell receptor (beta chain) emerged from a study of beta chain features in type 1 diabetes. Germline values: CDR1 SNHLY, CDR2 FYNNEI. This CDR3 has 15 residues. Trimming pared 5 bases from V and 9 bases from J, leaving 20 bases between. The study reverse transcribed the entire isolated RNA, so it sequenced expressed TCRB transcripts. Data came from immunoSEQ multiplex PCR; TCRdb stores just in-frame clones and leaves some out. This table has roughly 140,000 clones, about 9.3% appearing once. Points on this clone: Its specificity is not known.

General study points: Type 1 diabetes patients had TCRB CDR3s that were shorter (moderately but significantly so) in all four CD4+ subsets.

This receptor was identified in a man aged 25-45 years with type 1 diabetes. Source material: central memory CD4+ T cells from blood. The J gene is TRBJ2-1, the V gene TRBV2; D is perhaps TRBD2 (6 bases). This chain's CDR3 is CASSHSRERSAEQFF. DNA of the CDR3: TGTGCCAGCAGTCACTCCCGGGAGAGAAGTGCTGAGCAGTTCTTC.